Reported below is one TCR beta chain. This record comes from a study of blood T cell repertoires in COVID-19. Study at large: COVID-19 samples, acute and convalescent, were from the United States, Italy and Spain. The cDNA or gDNA used as material had been derived from T cells, B-cell-depleted T cells, or PBMCs.

Germline assignment: CDR1 DFQATT and CDR2 SNEGSKA (reference sequence). The CDR3 consists of 18 residues. Trimming cost V 3 bases and J 3 bases; bases outside gene matches: 17. Under the authors' procedure: The assay estimated nucleated cells by amplifying reference gene primers. This table comes from immunoSEQ multiplex PCR, and its TCRdb copy is limited to in-frame clones, with some not included. That table supplies the V and J calls and clone size; D and trimming were determined from the DNA. The sample records 52,000 or so clones, over 75% being singletons. The sequencing input was peripheral blood. The clonotype was recovered from a human donor in a cohort sampled during active COVID-19. The chain joins TRBV20-1 to TRBJ2-3; 8 bases are a match to TRBD2. The chain's CDR3 is CSASPTGGLAGITDTQYF. The DNA for the CDR3 is TGCAGTGCTAGTCCTACCGGCGGGTTAGCGGGAATAACAGATACGCAGTATTTT.